This entry lists 10 T cell receptor beta chains sequenced from one sample in a study of tumor-infiltrating lymphocytes in primary liver carcinoma. Total RNA amounting to 500 ng was the source from which TCR beta cDNA was made with a constant-region primer. Amplification in three nested multiplex PCR rounds with slightly modified ARM-PCR gave rise to TCR beta libraries. TRBV1-TRBV30 forward primers paired with a C-beta reverse primer were used in the first two PCR rounds, which ran about 11 cycles each. TCRdb redid the calling of the multiplex PCR reads with MiXCR, one entry per CDR3 protein. Of around 99,000 distinct CDR3 sequences in the sample, 68% were seen once. Unsorted bulk tissue (roughly 17-34 mg) underwent RNA and DNA co-extraction. Source material: tumor-adjacent normal liver tissue. These TCRs come from a man aged 35 to 55 with primary liver carcinoma and hepatitis B virus infection.

Points on this clonotype: Given the absence of the conserved phenylalanine or tryptophan at the CDR3 end, a read error is likely. The rearrangement joins TRBV12-3 or TRBV12-4 to TRBJ2-5; D is possibly TRBD2 (6 bases). V was cut by 7 bases and J by 5 bases, with 23 bases left in between. The CDR3 is 16 residues long. The CDR3 loop is CASMGSVAAPNETQYL. Written as DNA, the CDR3 is TGTGCCAGCATGGGATCGGTAGCGGCCCCCAATGAGACCCAGTACTTA.

This clonotype was counted ten times or more. The chain carries TRBV29-1 and TRBJ2-3, with 10 positions matching TRBD2. The CDR3 covers 14 residues. V dropped 8 bases and J dropped 2; count of bases not matched to a gene: 7. In germline, CDR1 is SQVTM, CDR2 ANQGSEA. CDR3 sequence reads: CSITAGGDTDTQYF. CDR3 nucleotide sequence: TGCAGCATAACAGCGGGGGGGGACACAGATACGCAGTATTTT.

V usage is TRBV5-1 and J usage is TRBJ1-5, with TRBD1 identical over 8 bases. The J call may be wrong; the DNA end is better matched by TRBJ2-3. Germline V gene data show CDR1 as SGHRS and CDR2 as YFSETQ. This CDR3 comprises 15 residues. CDR3 sequence (DNA): TGCGCCAGCAGCTTGGGGCAGGGGGCAGGTCAGCCCCAGTATTTT. This encodes CASSLGQGAGQPQYF.

In the case of this clonotype: This could be a read error, since a much larger clone is one nucleotide away. V gene TRBV24-1 combines with J gene TRBJ1-1; D is undetermined. In germline, CDR1 is KGHDR, CDR2 SFDVKD. This CDR3 has 13 amino acids. CDR3 coding DNA: TGTGGCACCAAAGCCGGAGTGAACACTGAAGCTTTCTTT. Its protein is CGTKAGVNTEAFF.

Concerning this clonotype: This may stem from a read error, because a much larger clone lies one nucleotide away. Given the absence of the conserved phenylalanine or tryptophan at the CDR3 end, a read error is likely. The chain uses TRBV28 and TRBJ2-1, with a weak D call TRBD1 (6 bases). The germline CDR1 and CDR2 sequences are MDHEN and SYDVKM. The CDR3 length is 13 residues. Trimming removed 5 bases from V and 10 bases from J, with 15 bases in between. The CDR3 sequence is CASSPSGAGEQFL. In DNA, the CDR3 is TGTGCCAGCAGTCCTTCAGGGGCCGGGGAGCAGTTCCTC.

Worth noting for this clonotype: This may come from a read error, since a much larger clone is one base off. V is TRBV5-6 and J is TRBJ2-7, with a weak D call TRBD1 (5 bases). CDR3 size: 15 residues. Germline V gene sequence: CDR1 SGHDT, CDR2 YYEEEE. CDR3: CASSLTGSKAYKQYF. In DNA form, the CDR3 reads TGTGCCAGCAGTCTTACAGGATCCAAGGCCTACAAGCAGTACTTC. Filled out from reference TRBV5-6 and TRBJ2-7, the complete variable domain reads DAGVTQSPTHLIKTRGQQVTLRCSPKSGHDTVSWYQQALGQGPQFIFQYYEEEERQRGNFPDRFSGHQFPNYSSELNVNALLLGDSALYLCASSLTGSKAYKQYFGPGTRLTVT.

The V gene is TRBV7-3, the J gene TRBJ2-2; possible D gene TRBD1, 5 bases. V gave up 5 bases and J gave up 7 bases, with 11 bases separating them. Germline V CDR1 and CDR2: SGHTA, FQGTGA. The CDR3 runs to 13 residues. For the CDR3, the DNA is TGTGCCAGCAGCAAAACAGGAAACGGGGAGCTGTTTTTT. It yields the protein CASSKTGNGELFF.

This clonotype was seen many times. The CDR3 loop reads CAISEGTGGKTEAFF. The DNA of the CDR3 is TGTGCCATCAGTGAGGGAACAGGGGGCAAGACTGAAGCTTTCTTT. The V gene is TRBV10-3, the J gene TRBJ1-1; 9 bases are shared with TRBD1. The V gene end was trimmed by 2 bases and the J gene end by 5 bases; junction bases not matched to a gene: 6. Germline V gene data show CDR1 as ENHRY and CDR2 as SYGVKD. CDR3 length: 15 residues.

V is TRBV11-2 and J is TRBJ2-2, with unresolved D. Germline CDR1 reads SGHAT; CDR2 reads FQNNGV. V was cut by 4 bases and J by 9 bases, with 21 bases left in between. This CDR3 region has 16 residues. The CDR3 DNA is TGTGCCAGCAGCTCTGGGCCGGTCGCGAACATCTGGGAGCTGTTTTTT. It encodes CASSSGPVANIWELFF.

A word on this clonotype: One end of the junction varies from germline; a read error may be responsible. The V gene is TRBV6-5, the J gene TRBJ2-3; no definite D call. Germline lookup yields CDR1 MNHEY and CDR2 SVGAGI. CDR3 size: 14 residues. CDR3 amino acids: CASSYVGATDTQDF. In DNA, the CDR3 is TGTGCGAGCAGTTACGTCGGAGCCACAGATACGCAGGATTTT.